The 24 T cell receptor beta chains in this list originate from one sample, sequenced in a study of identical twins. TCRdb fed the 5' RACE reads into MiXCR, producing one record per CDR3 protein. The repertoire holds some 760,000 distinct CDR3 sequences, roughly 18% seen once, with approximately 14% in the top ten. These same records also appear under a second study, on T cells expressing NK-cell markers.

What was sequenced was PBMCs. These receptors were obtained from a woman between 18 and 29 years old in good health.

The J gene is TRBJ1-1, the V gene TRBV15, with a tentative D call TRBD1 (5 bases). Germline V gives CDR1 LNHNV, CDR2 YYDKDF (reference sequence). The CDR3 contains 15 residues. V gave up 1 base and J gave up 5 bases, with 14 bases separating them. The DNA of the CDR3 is TGTGCCACCAGCAGAGCCCGGGGCAGGGATACTGAAGCTTTCTTT. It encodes CATSRARGRDTEAFF.

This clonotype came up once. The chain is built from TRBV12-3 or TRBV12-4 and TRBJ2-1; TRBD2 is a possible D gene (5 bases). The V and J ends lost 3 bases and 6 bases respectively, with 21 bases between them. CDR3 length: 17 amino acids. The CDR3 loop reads CASSFPGLARAPNEQFF. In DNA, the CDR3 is TGTGCCAGCAGTTTCCCAGGACTCGCGAGGGCCCCCAATGAGCAGTTCTTC.

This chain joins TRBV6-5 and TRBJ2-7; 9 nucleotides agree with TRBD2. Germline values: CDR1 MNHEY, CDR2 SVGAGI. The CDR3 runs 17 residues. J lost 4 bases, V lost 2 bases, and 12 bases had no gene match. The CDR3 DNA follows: TGTGCCAGCAGTTACGCGGGAGGGAGGTCTTTACGGTACGAGCAGTACTTC. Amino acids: CASSYAGGRSLRYEQYF.

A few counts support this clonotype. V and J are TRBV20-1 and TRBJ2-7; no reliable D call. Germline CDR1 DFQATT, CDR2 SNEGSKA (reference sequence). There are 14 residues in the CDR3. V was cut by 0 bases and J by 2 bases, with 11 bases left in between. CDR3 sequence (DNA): TGCAGTGCTAGAGATCTAGGCTATGCCTACGAGCAGTACTTC. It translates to CSARDLGYAYEQYF.

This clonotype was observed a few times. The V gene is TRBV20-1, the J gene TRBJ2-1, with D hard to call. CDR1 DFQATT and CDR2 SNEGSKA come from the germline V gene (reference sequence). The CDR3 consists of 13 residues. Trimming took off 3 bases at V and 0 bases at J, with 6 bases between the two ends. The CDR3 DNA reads TGCAGTGCTAGGGTCGGCTCCTACAATGAGCAGTTCTTC. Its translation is CSARVGSYNEQFF.

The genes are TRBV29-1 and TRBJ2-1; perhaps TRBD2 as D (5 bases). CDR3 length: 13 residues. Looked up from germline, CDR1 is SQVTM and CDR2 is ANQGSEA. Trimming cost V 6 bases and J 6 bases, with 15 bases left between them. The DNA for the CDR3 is TGCAGCGTGCCGGCTGGGAGAAGCAATGAGCAGTTCTTC. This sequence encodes CSVPAGRSNEQFF.

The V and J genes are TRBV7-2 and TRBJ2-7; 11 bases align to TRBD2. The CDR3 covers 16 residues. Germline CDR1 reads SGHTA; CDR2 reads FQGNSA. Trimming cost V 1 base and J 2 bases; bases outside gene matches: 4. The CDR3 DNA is TGTGCCAGCAGCTTAGAAGGGACTAGCGGAGCCTACGAGCAGTACTTC. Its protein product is CASSLEGTSGAYEQYF.

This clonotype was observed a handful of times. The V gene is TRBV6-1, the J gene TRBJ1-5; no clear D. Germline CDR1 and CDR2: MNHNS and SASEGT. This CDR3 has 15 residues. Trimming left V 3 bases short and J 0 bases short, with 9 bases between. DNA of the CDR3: TGTGCCAGCAGTGATCTCTGGGGTAGCAATCAGCCCCAGCATTTT. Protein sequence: CASSDLWGSNQPQHF.

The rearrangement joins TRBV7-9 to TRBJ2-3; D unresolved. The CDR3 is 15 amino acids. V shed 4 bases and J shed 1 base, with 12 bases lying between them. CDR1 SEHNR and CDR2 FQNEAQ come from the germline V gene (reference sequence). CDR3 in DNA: TGTGCCAGCAGCTATAGCAGACTCCGCACAGATACGCAGTATTTT. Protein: CASSYSRLRTDTQYF.

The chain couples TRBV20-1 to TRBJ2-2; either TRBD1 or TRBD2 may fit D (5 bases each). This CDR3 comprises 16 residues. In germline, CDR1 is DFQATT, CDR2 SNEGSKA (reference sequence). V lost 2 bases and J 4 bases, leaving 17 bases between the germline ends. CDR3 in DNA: TGCAGTGCTAGACGAGTGGGGGATGCCGGCACCGGGGAGCTGTTTTTT. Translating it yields CSARRVGDAGTGELFF.

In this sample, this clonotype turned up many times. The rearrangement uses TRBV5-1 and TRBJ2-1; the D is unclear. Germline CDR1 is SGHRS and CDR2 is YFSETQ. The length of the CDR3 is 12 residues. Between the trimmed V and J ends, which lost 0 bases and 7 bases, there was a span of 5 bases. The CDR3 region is CASSLAVNEQFF. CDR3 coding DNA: TGCGCCAGCAGCTTGGCAGTTAATGAGCAGTTCTTC.

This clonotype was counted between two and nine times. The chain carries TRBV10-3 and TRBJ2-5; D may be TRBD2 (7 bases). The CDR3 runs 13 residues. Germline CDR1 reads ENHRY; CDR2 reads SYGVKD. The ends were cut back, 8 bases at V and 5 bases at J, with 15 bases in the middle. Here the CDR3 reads CAIGGGRDETQYF. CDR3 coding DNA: TGTGCCATCGGAGGGGGGAGGGATGAGACCCAGTACTTC.

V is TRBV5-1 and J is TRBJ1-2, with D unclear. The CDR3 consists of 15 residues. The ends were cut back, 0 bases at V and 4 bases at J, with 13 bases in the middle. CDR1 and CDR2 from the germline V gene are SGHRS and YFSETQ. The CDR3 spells CASSLVTGSGYGYTF. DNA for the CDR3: TGCGCCAGCAGCTTGGTCACCGGATCCGGCTATGGCTACACCTTC.

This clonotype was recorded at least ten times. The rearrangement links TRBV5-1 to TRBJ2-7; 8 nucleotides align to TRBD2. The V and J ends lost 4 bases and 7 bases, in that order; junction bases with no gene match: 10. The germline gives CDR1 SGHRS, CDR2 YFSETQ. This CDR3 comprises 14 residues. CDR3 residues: CASSTGLGAREQYF. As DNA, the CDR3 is TGCGCCAGCAGCACGGGACTAGGGGCCCGGGAGCAGTACTTC.

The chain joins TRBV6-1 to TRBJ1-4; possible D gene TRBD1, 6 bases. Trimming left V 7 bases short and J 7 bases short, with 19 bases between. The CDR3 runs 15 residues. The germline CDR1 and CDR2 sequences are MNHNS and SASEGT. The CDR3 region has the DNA TGTGCCAGCAACGACGGGGGGCGGTACCCTGAAAAACTGTTTTTT. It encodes CASNDGGRYPEKLFF.

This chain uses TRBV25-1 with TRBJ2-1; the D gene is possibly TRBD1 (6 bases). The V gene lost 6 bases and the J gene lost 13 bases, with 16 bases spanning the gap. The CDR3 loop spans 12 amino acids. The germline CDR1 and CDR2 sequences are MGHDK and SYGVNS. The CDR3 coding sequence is TGTGCCAGCAGGATGGGGGCAAAAACTCAGTTCTTC. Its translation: CASRMGAKTQFF.

CDR3 coding DNA: TGCGCCAGCAGCCAAAGGGACATCCAGCGAGATACGCAGTATTTT. This codes for CASSQRDIQRDTQYF. J is TRBJ2-3 and V is TRBV4-1, with D perhaps TRBD1 (6 bases). The CDR3 is 15 amino acids. Trimming took 2 bases from V and 5 from J, leaving 14 bases between them. Per germline, CDR1 MGHRA and CDR2 YSYEKL.

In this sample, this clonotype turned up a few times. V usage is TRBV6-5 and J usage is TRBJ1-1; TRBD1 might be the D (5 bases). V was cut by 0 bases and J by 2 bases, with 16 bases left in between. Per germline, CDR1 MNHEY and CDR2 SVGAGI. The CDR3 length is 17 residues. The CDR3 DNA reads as TGTGCCAGCAGTTACTCGATGGGTGCAGGGTTTAACACTGAAGCTTTCTTT. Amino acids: CASSYSMGAGFNTEAFF.

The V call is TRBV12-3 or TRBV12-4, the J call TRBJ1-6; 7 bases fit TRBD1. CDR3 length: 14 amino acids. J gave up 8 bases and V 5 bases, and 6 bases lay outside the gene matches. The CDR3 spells CASSPGTAYSPLHF. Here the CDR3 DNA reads TGTGCCAGCAGTCCAGGGACAGCCTATTCACCCCTCCACTTT.

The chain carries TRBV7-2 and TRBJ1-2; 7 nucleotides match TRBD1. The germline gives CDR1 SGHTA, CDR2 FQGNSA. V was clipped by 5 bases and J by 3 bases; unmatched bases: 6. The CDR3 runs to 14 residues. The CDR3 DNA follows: TGTGCCAGCAGCCCCGTCGACAGGGACTATGGCTACACCTTC. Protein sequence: CASSPVDRDYGYTF.

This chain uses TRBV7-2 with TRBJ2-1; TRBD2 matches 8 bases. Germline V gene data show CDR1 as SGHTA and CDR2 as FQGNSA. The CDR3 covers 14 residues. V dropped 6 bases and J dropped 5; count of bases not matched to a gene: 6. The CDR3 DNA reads TGTGCCAGCAGATCGGGAGGGCCCCACAATGAGCAGTTCTTC. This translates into CASRSGGPHNEQFF.

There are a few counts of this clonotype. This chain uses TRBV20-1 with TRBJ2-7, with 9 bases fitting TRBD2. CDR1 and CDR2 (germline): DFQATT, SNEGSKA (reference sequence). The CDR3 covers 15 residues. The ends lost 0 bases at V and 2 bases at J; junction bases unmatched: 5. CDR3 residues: CSARDLAGLPYEQYF. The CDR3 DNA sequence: TGCAGTGCTAGAGATCTAGCGGGGCTACCCTACGAGCAGTACTTC.

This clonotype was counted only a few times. Written as DNA, the CDR3 is TGCAGTGCCGATACCTTGCGTGAGCAGTTCTTC. Translated, it gives CSADTLREQFF. V usage is TRBV20-1 and J usage is TRBJ2-1; D remains ambiguous. The CDR3 extends over 11 amino acids. The germline V gene encodes CDR1 DFQATT and CDR2 SNEGSKA (reference sequence). V gave up 6 bases and J gave up 9 bases, with 12 bases separating them.

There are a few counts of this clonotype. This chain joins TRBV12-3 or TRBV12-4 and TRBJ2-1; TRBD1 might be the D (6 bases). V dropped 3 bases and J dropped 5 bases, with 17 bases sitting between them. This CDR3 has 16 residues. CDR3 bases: TGTGCCAGCAGTTTGAGGGTCGGTAGGGACAACAATGAGCAGTTCTTC. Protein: CASSLRVGRDNNEQFF.